Listed below are T cell receptor beta chains from one sample, sequenced in a study of OX40 agonist ivuxolimab in advanced cancers. Assay: immunoSEQ multiplex PCR; the TCRdb copy retains only in-frame clones and omits some. This table holds some 80,000 clones, about four fifths found once. The sample in question was CD4+ or CD8+ T cells sorted from blood, obtained in a trial of the OX40 agonist ivuxolimab. Every receptor here comes from an adult with an advanced solid tumor such as melanoma, head and neck, liver or kidney cancer. CDR3s include the opening cysteine and the closing phenylalanine or tryptophan. D genes are given only for firm matches. Rows give clone size only sometimes, using once, few, many, or a class for an expanded clone.

d_gene	j_gene	v_gene	abundance	CDR3nt	CDR3aa
TRBD1	TRBJ2-7	TRBV18	.	TGTGCCAGCTCACCGCAAGGGACAGGGGGCGAGCAGTACTTC	CASSPQGTGGEQYF
.	TRBJ1-1	TRBV19	few	TGTGCCAGTCGTACAACCCCAAGGGTAAACACTGAAGCTTTCTTT	CASRTTPRVNTEAFF
TRBD1	TRBJ1-6	TRBV10-1	.	TGCGCCAGCAAACCCGGACAGGGAAAGTTTTCACCCCTCCACTTT	CASKPGQGKFSPLHF
.	TRBJ1-1	TRBV2	.	TGTGCCAGCAGTGAAATTGGGGGCAACACTGAAGCCTTCTTT	CASSEIGGNTEAFF
.	TRBJ2-7	TRBV5-1	.	TGCGCCAGCAGCTTGGGGTCCAGGGATCACTACGAGCAGTACTTC	CASSLGSRDHYEQYF
TRBD2	TRBJ2-3	TRBV4-1	once	TGCGCCAGCAGCCAAGAGACTAGCCCCACAGATACGCAGTATTTT	CASSQETSPTDTQYF
TRBD2	TRBJ2-1	TRBV4-2	.	TGTGCCAGCAGCCAAGCGGGAGGTTTTTCCTACAATGAGCAGTTCTTC	CASSQAGGFSYNEQFF
.	TRBJ2-5	TRBV14	.	TGTGCCAGCAGCCAACTTGCGGGAATGTTATCAGAGACCCAGTACTTC	CASSQLAGMLSETQYF
.	TRBJ2-7	TRBV19	few	TGTGCCAGTAGTCCCCGACCACAGGGCGAGCAGTACTTC	CASSPRPQGEQYF
TRBD2	TRBJ2-7	TRBV28	.	TGTGCCAGCAGTTTAAGGTCAGCGGGGTACTACGAGCAGTACTTC	CASSLRSAGYYEQYF
TRBD2	TRBJ2-1	TRBV7-2	.	TGTGCCAGCAGCCCCCGGACTAGCGGGCGACGAGTCTTC	CASSPRTSGRRVF
TRBD1	TRBJ1-3	TRBV15	.	TGTGCCACCAGGCTAGGGACAGCTGGAAACACCATATATTTT	CATRLGTAGNTIYF
TRBD1	TRBJ2-1	TRBV11-3	.	TGTGCCAGCAGTCAAGGACAGGGGTTTGGTAATGAGCAGTTCTTC	CASSQGQGFGNEQFF
TRBD2	TRBJ2-5	TRBV30	.	TGTGCCTGGAGTCCGGGACTAGCGGGTGGAGAGACCCAGTACTTC	CAWSPGLAGGETQYF
.	TRBJ1-4	TRBV19	.	TGTGCCAGTAGAAGAAGGGACGGGACGACTAATGAAAAACTGTTTTTT	CASRRRDGTTNEKLFF
TRBD1	TRBJ1-5	TRBV6-1	.	TGTGCCAGCAGTGGGGACAGGGGAAGTCAGCCCCAGCATTTT	CASSGDRGSQPQHF
TRBD1	TRBJ1-3	TRBV7-2	.	TGTGCCAGCAGCTTAGTGTCAGGGGGCGAAAACACCATATATTTT	CASSLVSGGENTIYF
.	TRBJ1-1	TRBV4-3	.	TGCGCCAGCAGCCAAGTACTCGGTAGCACTGAAGCTTTCTTT	CASSQVLGSTEAFF
.	TRBJ2-2	TRBV9	.	TGTGCCAGCAGCGTAGGATCTTCGGGGAGCACCGGGGAGCTGTTTTTT	CASSVGSSGSTGELFF
.	TRBJ1-3	TRBV12-5	.	TGTGCTAGTGGTTTTGGCAGGCGAACGGATGGAAACACCATATATTTT	CASGFGRRTDGNTIYF
TRBD1	TRBJ2-7	TRBV15	.	TGTGCCACCAGCGGATTCGGACAGGTCGGCTCCTACGAGCAGTACTTC	CATSGFGQVGSYEQYF
.	TRBJ1-2	TRBV18	.	TGTGCCAGCTCACCACCCGGGGCGGGCTATGGCTACACCTTC	CASSPPGAGYGYTF
.	TRBJ2-2	TRBV10-3	.	TGTGCCATCAGTGGTGGGAACACCGGGGAGCTGTTTTTT	CAISGGNTGELFF
TRBD1	TRBJ1-4	TRBV19	.	TGTGCCAGTCGCCCCCATCGGCAGGGGGCAAGTGAAAAACTGTTTTTT	CASRPHRQGASEKLFF
TRBD1	TRBJ2-7	TRBV2	.	TGTGCCAGCAGCTATGGGACAGGGGGGCACTACGAGCAGTACTTC	CASSYGTGGHYEQYF
.	TRBJ2-1	TRBV5-1	.	TGCGCCAGCAGCTTGGGGGACGGTGGGCAATATGAGCAGTTCTTC	CASSLGDGGQYEQFF
.	TRBJ2-6	TRBV5-1	.	TGCGCCAGCAGCTTGGAGGGAGGGGCCAACGTCCTGACTTTC	CASSLEGGANVLTF
TRBD1	TRBJ2-7	TRBV9	once	TGTGCCAGCAGCCATAGGGACAGAGGCTCCTACGAGCAGTACTTC	CASSHRDRGSYEQYF
.	TRBJ1-2	TRBV4-3	.	TGCGCCAGCAGCCAAGATAAGCGCTTCTATGGCTACACCTTC	CASSQDKRFYGYTF
TRBD1	TRBJ1-5	TRBV25-1	few	TGTGCCAGCGGACAGGGTGGGGCAAATCAGCCCCAGCATTTT	CASGQGGANQPQHF
.	TRBJ2-5	TRBV5-6	once	TGTGCCAGCAGCTTGTGGTTCCTCCAAGAGACCCAGTACTTC	CASSLWFLQETQYF
TRBD1	TRBJ1-6	TRBV2	.	TGTGCCAGCAGAGACATCCTACAGGGGGACTATAATTCACCCCTCCACTTT	CASRDILQGDYNSPLHF
TRBD1	TRBJ2-1	TRBV2	once	TGTGCCAGGGGGGGACAGGGTAATCAGAATGAGCAGTTCTTC	CARGGQGNQNEQFF
TRBD1	TRBJ2-4	TRBV5-1	.	TGCGCCAGCCGGACAGGTTCAGGGCAAAACATTCAGTACTTC	CASRTGSGQNIQYF
TRBD1	TRBJ2-1	TRBV7-6	.	TGTGCCAGCAGCTTAGCGGGGGGACAGGGGTGGAATGAGCAGTTCTTC	CASSLAGGQGWNEQFF
TRBD1	TRBJ1-2	TRBV9	.	TGTGCCAGCAGCCCACCAGACAGGGGAGCCTATGGCTACACCTTC	CASSPPDRGAYGYTF
TRBD2	TRBJ2-4	TRBV2	.	TGTGCCAGCAGTGAAACTAGCGGGGGGCACATTCAGTACTTC	CASSETSGGHIQYF
TRBD1	TRBJ2-7	TRBV18	few	TGTGCCAGCTCACCACTGGGACAGGGGAGCTCCTACGAGCAGTACTTC	CASSPLGQGSSYEQYF
TRBD1	TRBJ1-1	TRBV2	.	TGTGCCAGCAGTTCAAGGACAGGTATGAACACTGAAGCTTTCTTT	CASSSRTGMNTEAFF
.	TRBJ2-6	TRBV6-1	once	TGTGCCAGCAGTGTTACGATCTACTCGGGGGCCAACGTCCTGACTTTC	CASSVTIYSGANVLTF
.	TRBJ1-4	TRBV18	.	TGTGCCAGCTCCCTACCGGGTCCTACGGGGGAAAAACTGTTTTTT	CASSLPGPTGEKLFF
.	TRBJ1-1	TRBV18	.	TGTGCCAGCTCACCTCTGTTGGCTGAAGCTTTCTTT	CASSPLLAEAFF
TRBD1	TRBJ2-2	TRBV13	.	TGTGCCAGCAGCCTCTCAGATCGGGACAGTTACACCGGGGAGCTGTTTTTT	CASSLSDRDSYTGELFF
.	TRBJ2-7	TRBV15	.	TGTGCCACCAGAAGGGACAGAGCGGGCGAGCAGTACTTC	CATRRDRAGEQYF
TRBD1	TRBJ2-7	TRBV5-1	.	TGCGCCAGCAGCGTTACTACAGGGGGCCCTAAAGACGAGCAGTACTTC	CASSVTTGGPKDEQYF
.	TRBJ1-1	TRBV19	.	TGTGCCAGTAGCCCCCTGGGGGACCTCCAAGCTTTCTTT	CASSPLGDLQAFF
.	TRBJ2-7	TRBV11-3	.	TGTGCCAGCAGCCCTCTAGCAGACTACTACGAGCAGTACTTC	CASSPLADYYEQYF
.	TRBJ2-5	TRBV5-1	.	TGCGCCAGCAGCCCGGACCAAGAGACCCAGTACTTC	CASSPDQETQYF
.	TRBJ2-7	TRBV2	.	TGTGCCAGCAGTGGTCTTAACAGAGACGAGCAGTACTTC	CASSGLNRDEQYF
.	TRBJ2-7	TRBV5-1	.	TGCGCCAGCAGCTTGGGGTCTGGTGGGGTTATCTATGAGCAGTACTTC	CASSLGSGGVIYEQYF
.	TRBJ1-4	TRBV19	.	TGTGCCAGTCGTCCGGGGGGGCTCAATGAAAAACTGTTTTTT	CASRPGGLNEKLFF
TRBD2	TRBJ2-7	TRBV2	once	TGTGCCAGCAGGGGTAGCGGGGCGCCCAGGACCTACGAGCAGTACTTC	CASRGSGAPRTYEQYF
TRBD2	TRBJ2-1	TRBV18	.	TGTGCCAGCTCAGGCATGAGCGGGGGAAATGAGCAGTTCTTC	CASSGMSGGNEQFF
TRBD1	TRBJ2-5	TRBV7-6	.	TGTGCCAGCAGCTTAGGTGGACAGGGAAGGGAGACCCAGTACTTC	CASSLGGQGRETQYF
.	TRBJ2-3	TRBV7-2	.	TGTGCCAGCAGCCGAACAGGGAGCACAGATACGCAGTATTTT	CASSRTGSTDTQYF
.	TRBJ1-1	TRBV11-2	.	TGTGCCAGCAGGGGGGAGGGGGGCACTGAAGCTTTCTTT	CASRGEGGTEAFF
.	TRBJ1-1	TRBV18	.	TGTGCCAGCTCTCCGGACAGAGAGACTGAAGCTTTCTTT	CASSPDRETEAFF
.	TRBJ2-7	TRBV6-1	.	TGTGCCACCGACGTCTACAATCCATCCTCCGAGCAGTACTTC	CATDVYNPSSEQYF
.	TRBJ2-5	TRBV5-1	.	TGCGCCAGCAGCTTGGCGCGGGAGACCCAGTACTTC	CASSLARETQYF
.	TRBJ2-2	TRBV20-1	.	TGCAGTGCTAGTCGGTCCGGGGAGCTGTTTTTT	CSASRSGELFF